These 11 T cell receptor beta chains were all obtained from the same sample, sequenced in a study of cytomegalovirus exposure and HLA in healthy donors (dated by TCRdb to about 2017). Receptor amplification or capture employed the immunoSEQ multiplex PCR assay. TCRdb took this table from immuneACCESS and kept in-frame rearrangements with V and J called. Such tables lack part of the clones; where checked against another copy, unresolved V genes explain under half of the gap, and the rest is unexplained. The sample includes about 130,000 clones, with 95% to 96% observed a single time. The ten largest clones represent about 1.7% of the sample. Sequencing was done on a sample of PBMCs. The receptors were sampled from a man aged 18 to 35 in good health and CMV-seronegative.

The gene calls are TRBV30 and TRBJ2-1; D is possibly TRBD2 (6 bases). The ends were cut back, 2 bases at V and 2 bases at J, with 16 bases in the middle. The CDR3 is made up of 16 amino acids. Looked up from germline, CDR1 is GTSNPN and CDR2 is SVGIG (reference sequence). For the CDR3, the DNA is TGTGCCTGGAGTCGGTACAGCGGGCTACCCTACAATGAGCAGTTCTTC. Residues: CAWSRYSGLPYNEQFF.

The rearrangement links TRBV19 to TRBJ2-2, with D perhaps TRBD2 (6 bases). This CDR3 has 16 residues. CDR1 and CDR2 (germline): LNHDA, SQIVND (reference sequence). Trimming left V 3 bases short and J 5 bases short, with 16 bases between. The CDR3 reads CASSIGGPISTGELFF. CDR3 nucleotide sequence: TGTGCCAGTAGTATCGGGGGACCGATCTCGACCGGGGAGCTGTTTTTT.

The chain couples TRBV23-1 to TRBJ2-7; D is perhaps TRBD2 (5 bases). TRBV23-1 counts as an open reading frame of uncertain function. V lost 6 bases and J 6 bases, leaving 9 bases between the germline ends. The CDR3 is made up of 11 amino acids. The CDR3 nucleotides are TGCGCCAGCAGGGACTTAGGCGAGCAGTACTTC. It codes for CASRDLGEQYF.

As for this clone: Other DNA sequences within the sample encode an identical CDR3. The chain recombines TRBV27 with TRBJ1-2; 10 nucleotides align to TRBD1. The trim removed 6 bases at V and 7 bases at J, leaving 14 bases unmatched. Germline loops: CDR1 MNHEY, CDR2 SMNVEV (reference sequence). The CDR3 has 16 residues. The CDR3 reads CASSRWTGGSSGGYTF. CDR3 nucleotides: TGTGCCAGCAGCAGGTGGACAGGGGGTAGTTCGGGTGGCTACACCTTC.

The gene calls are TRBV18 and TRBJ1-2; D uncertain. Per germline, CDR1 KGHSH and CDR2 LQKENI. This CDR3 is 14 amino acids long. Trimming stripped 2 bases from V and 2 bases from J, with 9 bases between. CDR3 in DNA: TGTGCCAGCTCACCAAGCGGAGAAAACTATGGCTACACCTTC. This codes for CASSPSGENYGYTF.

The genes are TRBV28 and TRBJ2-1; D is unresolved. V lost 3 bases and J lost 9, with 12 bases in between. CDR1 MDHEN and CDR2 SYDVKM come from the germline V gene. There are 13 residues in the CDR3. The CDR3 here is CASSFLEEIEQFF. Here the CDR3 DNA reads TGTGCCAGCAGTTTTCTAGAAGAGATTGAGCAGTTCTTC.

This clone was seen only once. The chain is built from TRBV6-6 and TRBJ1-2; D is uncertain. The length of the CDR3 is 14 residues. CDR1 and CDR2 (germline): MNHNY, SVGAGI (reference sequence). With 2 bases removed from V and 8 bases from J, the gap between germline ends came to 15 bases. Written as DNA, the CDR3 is TGTGCCAGCAGTTACGAGGGCCGGAGCGCAGGCTACACCTTC. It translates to CASSYEGRSAGYTF.

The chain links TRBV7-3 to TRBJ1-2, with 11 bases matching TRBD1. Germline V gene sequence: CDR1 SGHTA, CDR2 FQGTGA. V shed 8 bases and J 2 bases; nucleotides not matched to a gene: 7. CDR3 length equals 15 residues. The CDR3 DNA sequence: TGTGCCAGCGGGGTTGGGACAGGGGGGAACTATGGCTACACCTTC. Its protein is CASGVGTGGNYGYTF.

This chain's CDR3 is CASRADSYEQYF. The CDR3 DNA sequence: TGTGCCAGCAGGGCGGACAGTTACGAGCAGTACTTC. This chain connects TRBV27 to TRBJ2-7, with D maybe TRBD1 (6 bases). V lost 6 bases to trimming and J lost 4 bases, with 10 bases between them. From germline, CDR1 is MNHEY and CDR2 SMNVEV (reference sequence). The CDR3 loop spans 12 amino acids.

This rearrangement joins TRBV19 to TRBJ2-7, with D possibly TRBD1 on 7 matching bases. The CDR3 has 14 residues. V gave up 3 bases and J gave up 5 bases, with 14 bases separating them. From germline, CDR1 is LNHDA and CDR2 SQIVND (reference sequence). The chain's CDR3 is CASSIRGASDEQYF. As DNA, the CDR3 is TGTGCCAGTAGTATCAGGGGGGCCAGCGACGAGCAGTACTTC.

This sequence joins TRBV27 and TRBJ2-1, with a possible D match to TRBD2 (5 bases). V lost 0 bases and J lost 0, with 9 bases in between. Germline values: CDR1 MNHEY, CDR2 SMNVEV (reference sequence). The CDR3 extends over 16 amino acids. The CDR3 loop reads CASSLSRGLSYNEQFF. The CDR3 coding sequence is TGTGCCAGCAGTTTATCTCGCGGACTCTCCTACAATGAGCAGTTCTTC.